This T cell receptor (beta chain) was identified during a study of blood T cell repertoires in COVID-19. The authors' processing: From reference gene primer amplification, estimates of nucleated cell counts were derived. The protocol was immunoSEQ multiplex PCR, while the TCRdb copy is restricted to in-frame clones and leaves out a portion. The V and J calls and clone size were taken over from that table, and D and trimming were inferred from the DNA. The sample contains about 240,000 clones, around 88% of which appear only once. Material: peripheral blood. The sequence came from a woman aged 25 to 39 who had recovered from COVID-19.

Here the CDR3 DNA reads TGTGCCTGGACCCAGAGCGGATTATACAATGAGCAGTTCTTC. Translation: CAWTQSGLYNEQFF. The chain couples TRBV30 to TRBJ2-1; D is possibly TRBD2 (5 bases). The CDR3 has 14 amino acids. The V end lost 4 bases, the J end lost 4 bases, and 14 bases lay between the germline ends. Germline values: CDR1 GTSNPN, CDR2 SVGIG (reference sequence).